The rows below give T cell receptor beta chains drawn from one sample of a study of shared clonotypes between healthy human individuals. The data were produced by immunoSEQ multiplex PCR, yet TCRdb's version contains in-frame clones alone and is incomplete. The sample lists 2 million to 2.5 million clones; 90% to 97% were seen once. The sample was naive CD4+ T cells sorted from blood. These receptors were collected from a man aged 18 to 29 in good health. Each CDR3 is given with its conserved first and last residue. D genes are given only for firm matches. A row's size may be missing; if present it is once, few, many or a size class.

D | size | J | V | length | DNA | CDR3
- | - | TRBJ1-4 | TRBV29-1 | 12 | TGCAGCGTTATAGATGGGAGTGAAAAACTGTTTTTT | CSVIDGSEKLFF
- | - | TRBJ2-7 | TRBV5-1 | 15 | TGCGCCAGCAGCTTGGGCCAATTTCTAACAGGCGAGCAGTACTTC | CASSLGQFLTGEQYF
TRBD1 | - | TRBJ1-5 | TRBV6-1 | 14 | TGTGCCAGCACTAGACAGGGAAGCGGTCAGCCCCAGCATTTT | CASTRQGSGQPQHF
TRBD2 | - | TRBJ2-2 | TRBV29-1 | 15 | TGCAGCGCCGTACTAGCGGGAGCTAACACCGGGGAGCTGTTTTTT | CSAVLAGANTGELFF
TRBD2 | - | TRBJ2-5 | TRBV10-3 | 14 | TGTGCCATCAGTGAGTTAGCGGGGGGAGAGACCCAGTACTTC | CAISELAGGETQYF
- | - | TRBJ1-2 | TRBV5-6 | 16 | TGTGCCAGCAGCTTTATAGGGAAAGGTGCCTTCTATGGCTACACCTTC | CASSFIGKGAFYGYTF
- | - | TRBJ1-5 | TRBV23-1 | 16 | TGCGCCAGCAGTCACCCTTCAAGGGTGGGCAATCAGCCCCAGCATTTT | CASSHPSRVGNQPQHF
- | - | TRBJ2-5 | TRBV19 | 15 | TGTGCCAGTAGTATTAGCTACGCGGGGCGGGAGACCCAGTACTTC | CASSISYAGRETQYF
- | - | TRBJ2-6 | TRBV1 | 13 | TGCACCAGCAGGCTAAGTCGGGCCAACGTCCTGACTTTC | CTSRLSRANVLTF
TRBD1 | - | TRBJ1-5 | TRBV7-2 | 16 | TGTGCCAGCAGCGTGACCGGGACAGGAGGCAATCAGCCCCAGCATTTT | CASSVTGTGGNQPQHF
- | - | TRBJ1-5 | TRBV29-1 | 15 | TGCAGCGCACTCATGGGGGGAGTGTCGGGTCAGCCCCAGCATTTT | CSALMGGVSGQPQHF
TRBD2 | - | TRBJ2-7 | TRBV4-2 | 15 | TGTGCCAGCAGCCAAGGGGCTAGCGGGGCGTACGAGCAGTACTTC | CASSQGASGAYEQYF
TRBD2 | once | TRBJ2-2 | TRBV10-3 | 16 | TGTGCCATCAGTGAAATTAGCGGGAGGAACACCGGGGAGCTGTTTTTT | CAISEISGRNTGELFF
TRBD1 | - | TRBJ2-3 | TRBV28 | 17 | TGTGCCAGCAGTTTTTGGTCTACAGGGGTCAACACAGATACGCAGTATTTT | CASSFWSTGVNTDTQYF
TRBD1 | - | TRBJ1-5 | TRBV27 | 14 | TGTGCCAGCAGGCTGGGACAGGGCAATCAGCCCCAGCATTTT | CASRLGQGNQPQHF
- | - | TRBJ1-6 | TRBV27 | 19 | TGTGCCAGCAGTTCGGGGAGCGAGAAATACAGGGTGGAGAATTCACCCCTCCACTTT | CASSSGSEKYRVENSPLHF
- | once | TRBJ1-1 | TRBV5-8 | 14 | TGTGCCAGCAGCTTGGAGATAGCGGAGACTGAAGCTTTCTTT | CASSLEIAETEAFF
TRBD2 | - | TRBJ2-3 | TRBV19 | 14 | TGTGCCAGTAGTATTAGCGGGGGGGCAGATACGCAGTATTTT | CASSISGGADTQYF
- | - | TRBJ1-6 | TRBV5-1 | 14 | TGCGCCAGCAGCGGCAGGGTTTGGGATTCACCCCTCCACTTT | CASSGRVWDSPLHF
- | - | TRBJ1-4 | TRBV5-6 | 16 | TGTGCCAGCAGCTTGGGCCCGCCCGGGGGCCCGGTGGAACTGTTTTTT | CASSLGPPGGPVELFF